The next 13 T cell receptor beta chains were all read from a single sample in a study of T cells in Graves' hyperthyroidism and ophthalmopathy. The CDR3 regions of TCR beta were amplified from RNA transcripts. The HTBI primer set was used in a first-round RT-PCR of the TCR CDR3. A single record per CDR3 protein comes from TCRdb applying MiXCR to the multiplex PCR reads. The table has 550,000 to 700,000 distinct CDR3 sequences, 40% to 55% seen once; the top ten hold 15% to 20%. Sequencing was done on a sample of peripheral blood or thyroid tissue (not recorded which). These receptors were taken from an adult woman with Graves' disease, either hyperthyroidism or ophthalmopathy (not recorded which).

This clonotype was seen ten or more times. This chain links TRBV7-9 with TRBJ1-6; TRBD1 agrees at 10 bases. The V and J ends lost 5 bases and 7 bases, in that order; junction bases with no gene match: 5. The CDR3 covers 15 residues. Germline CDR1 SEHNR, CDR2 FQNEAQ (reference sequence). Here the CDR3 reads CASSPPGQGNSPLHF. The CDR3 DNA reads as TGTGCCAGCAGCCCGCCGGGACAGGGGAATTCACCCCTCCACTTT.

The chain's CDR3 is CASSLRSRTAYTEAFF. For the CDR3, the DNA is TGTGCCAGCAGTTTGCGTTCAAGGACAGCTTACACTGAAGCTTTCTTT. V gene TRBV7-2 combines with J gene TRBJ1-1, with D tentatively TRBD1 (6 bases). The V gene's germline CDR1 is SGHTA and CDR2 FQGNSA. Trimming left V 6 bases short and J 3 bases short, with 20 bases between. The CDR3 is 16 amino acids.

This chain links TRBV20-1 with TRBJ1-5; no firm D call. Germline CDR1 and CDR2: DFQATT and SNEGSKA (reference sequence). CDR3 length equals 13 residues. Deletions cut 3 bases from V and 7 bases from J, with 13 bases between. CDR3 nucleotide sequence: TGCAGTGCTAGGCCAGTGGGGATGCAGCCCCAGCATTTT. This gives the protein CSARPVGMQPQHF.

This clonotype occurred a few times. One end of the junction fails to match germline, which may point to a read error. The chain recombines TRBV7-7 with TRBJ2-7, with D possibly being TRBD1 (6 bases). This CDR3 has 13 amino acids. Germline CDR1 is SSHAT and CDR2 is FNYEAQ (reference sequence). In DNA, the CDR3 is TGTGCTAGCAGCCCAGACAGGACCCACGAGCAGTACTTC. Protein product: CASSPDRTHEQYF.

The chain carries TRBV2 and TRBJ2-7; 11 bases are shared with TRBD2. CDR1 and CDR2 (germline): SNHLY, FYNNEI. Trimming cost V 8 bases and J 2 bases; bases outside gene matches: 8. The CDR3 has 15 amino acids. The CDR3 bases are TGTGCCAGCTTAGCCGGGACTAGCGGCGCCTACGAGCAGTACTTC. This gives the protein CASLAGTSGAYEQYF.

This clonotype was seen many times. The J gene is TRBJ1-2, the V gene TRBV2; D possibly corresponds to TRBD1 (6 bases). V lost 1 base and J lost 6, with 6 bases in between. There are 12 residues in the CDR3. Germline V gene data show CDR1 as SNHLY and CDR2 as FYNNEI. CDR3 residues: CASSEGTDGYTF. CDR3 DNA: TGTGCCAGCAGTGAAGGGACAGATGGCTACACCTTC.

V usage is TRBV10-3 and J usage is TRBJ1-1, with TRBD1 identical over 8 bases. Germline trimming cut 2 bases from V and 2 bases from J; bases unmatched to any gene: 4. CDR1 and CDR2 (germline): ENHRY, SYGVKD. The CDR3 loop spans 15 amino acids. CDR3 DNA sequence: TGTGCCATCAGTGAGATACAGGGGGGTAACACTGAAGCTTTCTTT. It specifies CAISEIQGGNTEAFF.

This chain connects TRBV7-2 to TRBJ2-5; the match to TRBD2 covers 14 bases. CDR3 length: 18 residues. Germline CDR1 and CDR2: SGHTA and FQGNSA. The V segment lost 2 bases and the J segment 5 bases; nucleotides outside the gene matches: 10. The CDR3 sequence is CASSLPPGTSGRGETQYF. As DNA, the CDR3 is TGTGCCAGCAGCTTACCCCCCGGGACTAGCGGGAGAGGTGAGACCCAGTACTTC.

In this sample, this clonotype turned up many times. CDR3 protein: CASSQGTPSGNSPLHF. The CDR3 nucleotides are TGTGCCAGCAGCCAAGGGACCCCGTCGGGGAATTCACCCCTCCACTTT. The chain uses TRBV14 and TRBJ1-6, with D unclear. CDR3 length equals 16 residues. Trimming stripped 1 base from V and 7 bases from J, with 14 bases between. Germline assignment: CDR1 SGHDN and CDR2 FVKESK.

Comments on this clonotype: One base away lies a much larger clone, so this may be a sequencing read error. The rearrangement uses TRBV5-8 and TRBJ2-7, with D hard to call. The CDR3 covers 13 residues. CDR1 SGHTS and CDR2 YDEGEE come from the germline V gene. The CDR3 bases are TGTGCCAGCAACTTGCAAGGGTATCACGAGCAGTACTTC. Translated, it gives CASNLQGYHEQYF.

The chain recombines TRBV12-3 or TRBV12-4 with TRBJ1-2; D uncertain. This CDR3 region has 15 residues. Trimming took 6 bases from V and 0 from J, leaving 14 bases between them. This CDR3 is CASSVEPETNYGYTF. CDR3 DNA: TGTGCCAGCAGCGTAGAACCCGAGACTAACTATGGCTACACCTTC.

Concerning this clonotype: Given the absence of the conserved phenylalanine or tryptophan at the CDR3 end, a read error is likely. Because the CDR3's place on the DNA is in doubt, the DNA is left out and the CDR3 is given as listed by TCRdb. This chain connects TRBV10-3 to TRBJ2-5; the table assigns TRBD2, which was not confirmed against the DNA. CDR1 is ENHRY, CDR2 SYGVKD, per germline. The CDR3 totals 19 residues, both ends included. The CDR3 sequence: CAISEVVGGTFNYGYTFGS.

This clonotype came up many times. The V call is TRBV6-6, the J call TRBJ2-5, with 9 bases matching TRBD2. V was pared by 5 bases and J by 5 bases, with 9 bases of the junction left unmatched. Per germline, CDR1 MNHNY and CDR2 SVGAGI (reference sequence). The CDR3 runs to 15 residues. CDR3 protein: CASSPVAGVVETQYF. In DNA, the CDR3 is TGTGCCAGCAGTCCCGTAGCGGGAGTGGTGGAGACCCAGTACTTC.